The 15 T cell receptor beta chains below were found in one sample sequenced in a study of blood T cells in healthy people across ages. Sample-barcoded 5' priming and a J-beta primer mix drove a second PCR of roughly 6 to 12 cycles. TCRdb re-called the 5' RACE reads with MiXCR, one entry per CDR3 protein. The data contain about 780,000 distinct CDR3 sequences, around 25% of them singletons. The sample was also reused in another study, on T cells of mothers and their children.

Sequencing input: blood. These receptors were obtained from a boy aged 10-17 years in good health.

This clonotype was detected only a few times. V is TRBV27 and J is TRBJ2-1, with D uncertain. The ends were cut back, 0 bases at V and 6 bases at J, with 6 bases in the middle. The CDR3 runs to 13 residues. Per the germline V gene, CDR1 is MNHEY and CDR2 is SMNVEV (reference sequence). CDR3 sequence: CASSLSVSNEQFF. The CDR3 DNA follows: TGTGCCAGCAGTTTATCGGTGAGCAATGAGCAGTTCTTC.

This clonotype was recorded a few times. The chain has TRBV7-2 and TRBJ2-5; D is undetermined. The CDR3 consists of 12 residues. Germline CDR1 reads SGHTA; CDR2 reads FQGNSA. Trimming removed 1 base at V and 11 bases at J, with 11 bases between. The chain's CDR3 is CASSLVGLGQYF. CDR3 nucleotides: TGTGCCAGCAGCTTAGTCGGATTAGGGCAGTACTTC.

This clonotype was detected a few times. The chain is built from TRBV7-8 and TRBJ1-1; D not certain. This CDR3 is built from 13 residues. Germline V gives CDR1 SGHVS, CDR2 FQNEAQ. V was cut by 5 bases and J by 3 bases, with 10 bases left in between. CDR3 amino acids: CASSRADHTEAFF. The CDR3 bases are TGTGCCAGCAGCCGGGCGGACCACACTGAAGCTTTCTTT.

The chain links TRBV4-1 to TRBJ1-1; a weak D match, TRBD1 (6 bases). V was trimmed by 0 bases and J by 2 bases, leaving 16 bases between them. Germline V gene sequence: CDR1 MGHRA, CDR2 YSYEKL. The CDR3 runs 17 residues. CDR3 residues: CASSQDPGDTGNTEAFF. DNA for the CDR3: TGCGCCAGCAGCCAAGATCCCGGGGACACGGGAAACACTGAAGCTTTCTTT.

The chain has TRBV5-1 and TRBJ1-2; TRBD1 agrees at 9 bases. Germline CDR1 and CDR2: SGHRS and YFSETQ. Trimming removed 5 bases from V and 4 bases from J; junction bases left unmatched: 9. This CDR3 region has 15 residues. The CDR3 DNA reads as TGCGCCAGCAGTCCGGACAGGGGATTTAGCTATGGCTACACCTTC. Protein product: CASSPDRGFSYGYTF. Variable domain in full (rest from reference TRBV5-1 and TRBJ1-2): KAGVTQTPRYLIKTRGQQVTLSCSPISGHRSVSWYQQTPGQGLQFLFEYFSETQRNKGNFPGRFSGRQFSNSRSEMNVSTLELGDSALYLCASSPDRGFSYGYTFGSGTRLTVV.

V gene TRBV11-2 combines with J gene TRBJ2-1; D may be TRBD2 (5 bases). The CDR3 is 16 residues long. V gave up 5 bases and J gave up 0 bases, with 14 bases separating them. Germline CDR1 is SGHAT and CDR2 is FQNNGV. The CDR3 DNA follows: TGTGCCAGCAGCCCTTTAGGACTCATCTCCTACAATGAGCAGTTCTTC. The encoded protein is CASSPLGLISYNEQFF.

The CDR3 is CASSVGTVYGYTF. The CDR3 DNA reads as TGTGCCAGCAGTGTCGGGACAGTCTATGGCTACACCTTC. The rearrangement joins TRBV28 to TRBJ1-2; TRBD1 aligns across 7 bases. Losses at the gene ends were 5 bases for V and 4 bases for J; bases not matched to a gene: 4. The CDR3 runs to 13 residues. The germline CDR1 and CDR2 sequences are MDHEN and SYDVKM.

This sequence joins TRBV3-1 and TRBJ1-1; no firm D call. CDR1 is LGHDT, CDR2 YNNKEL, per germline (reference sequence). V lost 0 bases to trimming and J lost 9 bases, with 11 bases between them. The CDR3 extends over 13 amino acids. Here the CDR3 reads CASSQDSTEKAFF. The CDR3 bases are TGTGCCAGCAGCCAAGATAGTACGGAGAAAGCTTTCTTT.

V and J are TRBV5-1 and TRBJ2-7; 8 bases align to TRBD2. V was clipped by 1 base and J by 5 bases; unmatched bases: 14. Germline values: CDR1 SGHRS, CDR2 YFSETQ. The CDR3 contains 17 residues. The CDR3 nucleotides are TGCGCCAGCAGCTTGCGCCGCGGGGGGCCAATTATCCACGAGCAGTACTTC. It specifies CASSLRRGGPIIHEQYF.

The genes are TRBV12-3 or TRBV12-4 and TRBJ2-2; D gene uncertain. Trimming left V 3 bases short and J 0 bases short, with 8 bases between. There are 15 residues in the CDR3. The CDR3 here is CASSFLQANTGELFF. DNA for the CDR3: TGTGCCAGCAGTTTCCTGCAGGCGAACACCGGGGAGCTGTTTTTT.

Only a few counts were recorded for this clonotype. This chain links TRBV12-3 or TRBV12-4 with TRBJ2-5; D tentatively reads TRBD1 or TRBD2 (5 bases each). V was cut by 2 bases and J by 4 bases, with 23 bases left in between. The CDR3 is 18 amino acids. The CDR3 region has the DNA TGTGCCAGCAGTTTAAGCATATGGGCCTCTTCTGGGGGAGAGACCCAGTACTTC. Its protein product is CASSLSIWASSGGETQYF.

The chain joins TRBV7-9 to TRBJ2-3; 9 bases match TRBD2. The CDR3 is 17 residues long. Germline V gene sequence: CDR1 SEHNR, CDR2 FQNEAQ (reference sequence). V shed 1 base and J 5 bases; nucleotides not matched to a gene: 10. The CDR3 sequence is CASSLDASGESGDTQYF. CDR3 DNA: TGTGCCAGCAGCTTAGACGCTAGCGGGGAGTCGGGAGATACGCAGTATTTT.

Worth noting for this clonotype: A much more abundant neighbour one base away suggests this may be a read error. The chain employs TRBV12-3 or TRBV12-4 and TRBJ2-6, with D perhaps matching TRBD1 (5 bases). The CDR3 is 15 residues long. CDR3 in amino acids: CASSLDTSGAKVLTF. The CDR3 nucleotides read TGTGCCAGCAGTCTGGACACCTCTGGGGCCAAAGTCCTGACTTTC.

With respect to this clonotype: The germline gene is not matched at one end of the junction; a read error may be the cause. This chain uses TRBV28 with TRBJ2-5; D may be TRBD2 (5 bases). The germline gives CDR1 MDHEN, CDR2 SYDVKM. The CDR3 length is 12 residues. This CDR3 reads CASRFHRETHYF. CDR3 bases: TGTGCCAGCCGTTTTCATAGGGAGACCCACTACTTC.

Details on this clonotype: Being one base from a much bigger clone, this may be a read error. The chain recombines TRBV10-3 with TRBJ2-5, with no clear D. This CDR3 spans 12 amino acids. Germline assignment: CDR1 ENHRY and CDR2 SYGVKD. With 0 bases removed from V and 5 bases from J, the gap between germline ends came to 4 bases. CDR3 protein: CAISESMETQYF. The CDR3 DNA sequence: TGTGCCATCAGTGAGTCGATGGAGACCCAGTACTTC.